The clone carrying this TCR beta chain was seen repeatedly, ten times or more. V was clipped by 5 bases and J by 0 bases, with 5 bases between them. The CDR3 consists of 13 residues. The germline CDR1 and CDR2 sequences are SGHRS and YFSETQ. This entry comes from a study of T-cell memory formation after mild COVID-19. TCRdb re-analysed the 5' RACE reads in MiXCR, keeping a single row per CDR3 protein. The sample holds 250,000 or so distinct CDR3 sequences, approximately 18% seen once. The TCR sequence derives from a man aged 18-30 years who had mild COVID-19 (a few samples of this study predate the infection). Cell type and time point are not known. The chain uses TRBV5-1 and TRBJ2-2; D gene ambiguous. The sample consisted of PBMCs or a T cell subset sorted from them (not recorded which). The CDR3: CASRGTNTGELFF. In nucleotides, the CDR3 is TGCGCCAGCAGGGGTACGAACACCGGGGAGCTGTTTTTT.